The present T cell receptor (beta chain) was sequenced within a study of metastatic and nonmetastatic thyroid tumors. This clone has at least ten counts. TCRdb re-called the PCR reads with MiXCR. The sample lists about 27,000 clones; about 15% were seen once. The V end was cut by 3 bases, the J end by 1 base, with 6 bases between. CDR1 and CDR2 (germline): MRHNA, SNTAGT. The CDR3 totals 13 residues. Before thyroid surgery, none of the patients had received any treatment. The sample consisted of blood. This sequence originates from a male donor with papillary thyroid cancer or a benign thyroid nodule (not recorded which). Some clones in this sample may be carry-over from other donors' samples. The chain couples TRBV6-4 to TRBJ1-1; possibly TRBD1 for D (6 bases). The CDR3 DNA is TGTGCCAGCAGTGAGGGGGCGAACACTGAAGCTTTCTTT. Protein: CASSEGANTEAFF.